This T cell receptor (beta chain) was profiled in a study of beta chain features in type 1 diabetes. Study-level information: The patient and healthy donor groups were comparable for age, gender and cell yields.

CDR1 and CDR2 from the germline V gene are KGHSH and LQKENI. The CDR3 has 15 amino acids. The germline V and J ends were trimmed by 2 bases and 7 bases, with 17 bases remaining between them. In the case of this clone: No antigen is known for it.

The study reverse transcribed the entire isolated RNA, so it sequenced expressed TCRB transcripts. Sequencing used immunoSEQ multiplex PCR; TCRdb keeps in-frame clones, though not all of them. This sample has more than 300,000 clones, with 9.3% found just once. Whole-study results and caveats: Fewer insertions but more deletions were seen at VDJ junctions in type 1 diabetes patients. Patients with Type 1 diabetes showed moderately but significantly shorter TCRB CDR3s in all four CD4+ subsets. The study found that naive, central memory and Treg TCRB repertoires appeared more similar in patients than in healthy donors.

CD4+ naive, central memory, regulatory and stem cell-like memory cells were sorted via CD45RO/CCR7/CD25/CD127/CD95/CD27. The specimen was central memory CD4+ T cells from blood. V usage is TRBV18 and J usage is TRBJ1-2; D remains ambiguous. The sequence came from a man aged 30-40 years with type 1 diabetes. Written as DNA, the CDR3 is TGTGCCAGCTCACCAAATGAAGGGTTCGACTTTGGCTACACCTTC. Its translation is CASSPNEGFDFGYTF.